These 9 T cell receptor beta chains share one sample of origin, sequenced in a study of T cell repertoires in cytomegalovirus infection. The antigens these receptors bind are not known. From the reads, TCRdb called clonotypes with MiXCR, one entry per CDR3 protein. The sample has 650,000 to 850,000 distinct CDR3 sequences, roughly 29% seen once. Material: cultured CD8+ T cells from PBMCs, obtained from culture after CMV antigen stimulation. The receptors come from a human donor in good health (CMV status not recorded). Some clones in this sample may be carry-over from other donors' samples.

In this sample, this clonotype turned up a few times. This sequence joins TRBV7-2 and TRBJ1-1; no clear D. V lost 1 base, J lost 9 bases, and 9 bases lay in between. The germline gives CDR1 SGHTA, CDR2 FQGNSA. The CDR3 consists of 12 residues. The CDR3 DNA reads TGTGCCAGCAGCTTAGGCGGTTTTCAAGCTTTCTTT. Translating gives CASSLGGFQAFF.

The sample holds a few counts of this clonotype. The chain links TRBV12-3 or TRBV12-4 to TRBJ2-2; TRBD1 or TRBD2 may be the D gene (6 bases each). The CDR3 sequence is 17 residues long. Trimming removed 3 bases from V and 5 bases from J, with 19 bases in between. CDR3 sequence (DNA): TGTGCCAGCAGTTTCTTGGGGGGCCATTCAAAAACCGGGGAGCTGTTTTTT. As protein: CASSFLGGHSKTGELFF.

There are a few counts of this clonotype. V gene TRBV27 combines with J gene TRBJ2-7, with D hard to call. V was trimmed by 0 bases and J by 6 bases, leaving 6 bases between them. Germline V lookup: CDR1 MNHEY, CDR2 SMNVEV (reference sequence). The CDR3 is 12 residues long. CDR3 DNA: TGTGCCAGCAGTTTATCCGGGCGCGAGCAGTACTTC. Encoded protein: CASSLSGREQYF.

CDR3 sequence reads: CASSGSERYQETQYF. In nucleotides, the CDR3 is TGTGCCAGCAGTGGTTCCGAGCGGTACCAAGAGACCCAGTACTTC. The chain is built from TRBV2 and TRBJ2-5, with D possibly being TRBD2 (5 bases). Trimming removed 4 bases from V and 0 bases from J, with 12 bases in between. This CDR3 spans 15 amino acids. Germline V gene data show CDR1 as SNHLY and CDR2 as FYNNEI.

This clonotype appeared a few times. CDR3 residues: CASSLAVSDGYTF. The CDR3 DNA follows: TGTGCCAGCAGCTTGGCAGTTTCGGATGGCTACACCTTC. The chain couples TRBV5-6 to TRBJ1-2, with unresolved D. V was clipped by 0 bases and J by 6 bases, with 9 bases between them. The CDR3 length is 13 residues. Germline V CDR1 and CDR2: SGHDT, YYEEEE.

The J gene is TRBJ2-5, the V gene TRBV28; no definite D call. Germline values: CDR1 MDHEN, CDR2 SYDVKM. V lost 6 bases and J lost 1, with 15 bases in between. The CDR3 length is 15 residues. CDR3 nucleotides: TGTGCCAGCAGCCCCCCCTGGTTGGTCCAAGAGACCCAGTACTTC. Protein: CASSPPWLVQETQYF. Filled out from reference TRBV28 and TRBJ2-5, the complete variable domain reads DVKVTQSSRYLVKRTGEKVFLECVQDMDHENMFWYRQDPGLGLRLIYFSYDVKMKEKGDIPEGYSVSREKKERFSLILESASTNQTSMYLCASSPPWLVQETQYFGPGTRLLVL.

The rearrangement links TRBV28 to TRBJ1-1; 12 nucleotides align to TRBD1. Germline V gene data show CDR1 as MDHEN and CDR2 as SYDVKM. V lost 1 base to trimming and J lost 6 bases; unmatched junction nucleotides: 6. The CDR3 contains 16 residues. The CDR3 DNA reads as TGTGCCAGCAGTTTATTTGGGACAGGGGGCCTGGCTGAAGCTTTCTTT. It yields the protein CASSLFGTGGLAEAFF.

The chain combines TRBV6-6 with TRBJ1-1, with 9 positions matching TRBD1. The junction had 8 bases not matched to a gene; V was cut back by 6 bases and J by 0 bases. CDR3 length: 16 residues. Germline CDR1 and CDR2: MNHNY and SVGAGI (reference sequence). CDR3 amino acids: CASRPPGQGLNTEAFF. CDR3 DNA: TGTGCCAGCAGGCCCCCGGGACAGGGCTTGAACACTGAAGCTTTCTTT.

CDR3 DNA: TGTGCCAGCAGTGGCAGCGGGGTTGAGCAGTACTTC. It codes for CASSGSGVEQYF. The gene calls are TRBV2 and TRBJ2-7; 7 bases fit TRBD2. The V and J ends lost 4 bases and 7 bases, in that order; junction bases with no gene match: 4. Germline lookup yields CDR1 SNHLY and CDR2 FYNNEI. CDR3 length: 12 residues.